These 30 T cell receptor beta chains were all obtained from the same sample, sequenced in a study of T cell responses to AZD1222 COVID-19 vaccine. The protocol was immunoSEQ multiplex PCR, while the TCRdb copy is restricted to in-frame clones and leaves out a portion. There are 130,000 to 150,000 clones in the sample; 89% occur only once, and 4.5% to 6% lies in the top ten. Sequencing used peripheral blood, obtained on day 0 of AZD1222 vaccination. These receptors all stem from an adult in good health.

The CDR3 DNA reads as TGTGCCAGCAGCCAATTTCGCGGACTAGCGTACACATACAGGCAGTTCTTC. Residues: CASSQFRGLAYTYRQFF. V and J are TRBV3-1 (or the pseudogene TRBV3-2) and TRBJ2-1; TRBD2 aligns across 9 bases. J lost 12 bases, V lost 2 bases, and 17 bases had no gene match. The CDR3 is 17 amino acids. Germline V gives CDR1 LGHDT, CDR2 YNNKEL (reference sequence).

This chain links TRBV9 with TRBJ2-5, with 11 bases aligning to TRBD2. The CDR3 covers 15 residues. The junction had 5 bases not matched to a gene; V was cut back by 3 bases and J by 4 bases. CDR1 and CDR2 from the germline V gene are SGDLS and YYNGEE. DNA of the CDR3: TGTGCCAGCAGCGAGTCCGGGACTAGCGGAGAGACCCAGTACTTC. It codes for CASSESGTSGETQYF.

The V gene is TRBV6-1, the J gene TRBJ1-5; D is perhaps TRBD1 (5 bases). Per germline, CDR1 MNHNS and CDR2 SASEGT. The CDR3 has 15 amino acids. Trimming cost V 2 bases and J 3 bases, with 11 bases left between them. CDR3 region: CASSEFQGSNQPQHF. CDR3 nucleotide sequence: TGTGCCAGCAGTGAATTTCAGGGATCCAATCAGCCCCAGCATTTT.

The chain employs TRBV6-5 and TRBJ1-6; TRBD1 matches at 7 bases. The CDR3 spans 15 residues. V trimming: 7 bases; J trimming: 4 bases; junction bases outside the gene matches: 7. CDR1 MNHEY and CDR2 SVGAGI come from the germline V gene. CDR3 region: CASNPGQRYNSPLHF. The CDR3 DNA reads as TGTGCCAGCAACCCGGGACAGCGATATAATTCACCCCTCCACTTT.

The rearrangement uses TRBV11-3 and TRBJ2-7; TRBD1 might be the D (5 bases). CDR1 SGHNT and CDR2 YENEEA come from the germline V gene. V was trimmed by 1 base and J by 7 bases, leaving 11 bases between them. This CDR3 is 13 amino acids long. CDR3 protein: CASSLARVGEQYF. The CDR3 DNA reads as TGTGCCAGCAGCTTAGCCAGGGTGGGAGAGCAGTACTTC.

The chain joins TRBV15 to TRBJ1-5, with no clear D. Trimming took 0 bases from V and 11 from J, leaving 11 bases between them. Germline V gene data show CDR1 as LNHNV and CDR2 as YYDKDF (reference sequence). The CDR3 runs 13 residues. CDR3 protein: CATSRDSGSSQHF. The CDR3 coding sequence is TGTGCCACCAGCAGAGATTCGGGGTCGTCCCAGCATTTT.

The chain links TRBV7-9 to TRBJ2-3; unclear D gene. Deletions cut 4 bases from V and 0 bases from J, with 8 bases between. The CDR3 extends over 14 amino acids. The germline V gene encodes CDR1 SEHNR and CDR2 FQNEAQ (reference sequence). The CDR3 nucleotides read TGTGCCAGCAGCTCCCCAGGAAGCACAGATACGCAGTATTTT. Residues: CASSSPGSTDTQYF.

Here the CDR3 DNA reads TGTGCCAGTAGTATATCCCACCTGCCCCAGCATTTT. It codes for CASSISHLPQHF. The chain joins TRBV19 to TRBJ1-5; D is unresolved. The CDR3 sequence is 12 residues long. Germline CDR1 is LNHDA and CDR2 is SQIVND (reference sequence). V shed 2 bases and J shed 9 bases, with 8 bases lying between them.

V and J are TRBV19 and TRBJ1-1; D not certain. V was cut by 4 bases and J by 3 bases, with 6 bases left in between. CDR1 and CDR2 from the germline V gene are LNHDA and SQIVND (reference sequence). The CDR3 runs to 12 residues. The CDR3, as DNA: TGTGCCAGTAGTAAACGGTACACTGAAGCTTTCTTT. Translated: CASSKRYTEAFF.

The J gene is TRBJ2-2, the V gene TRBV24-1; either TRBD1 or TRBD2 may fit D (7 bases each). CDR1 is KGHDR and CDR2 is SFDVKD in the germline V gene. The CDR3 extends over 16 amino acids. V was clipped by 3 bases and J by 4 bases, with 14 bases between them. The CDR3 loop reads CATSDPRGGATGELFF. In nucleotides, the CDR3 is TGTGCCACCAGTGATCCCAGGGGGGGGGCCACCGGGGAGCTGTTTTTT.

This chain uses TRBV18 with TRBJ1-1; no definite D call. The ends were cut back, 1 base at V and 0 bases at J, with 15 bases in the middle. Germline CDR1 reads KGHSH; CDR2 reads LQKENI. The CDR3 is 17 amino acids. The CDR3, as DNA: TGTGCCAGCTCACCACTTGTCGGGGTGAACATGAACACTGAAGCTTTCTTT. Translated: CASSPLVGVNMNTEAFF. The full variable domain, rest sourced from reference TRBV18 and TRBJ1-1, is NAGVMQNPRHLVRRRGQEARLRCSPMKGHSHVYWYRQLPEEGLKFMVYLQKENIIDESGMPKERFSAEFPKEGPSILRIQQVVRGDSAAYFCASSPLVGVNMNTEAFFGQGTRLTVV.

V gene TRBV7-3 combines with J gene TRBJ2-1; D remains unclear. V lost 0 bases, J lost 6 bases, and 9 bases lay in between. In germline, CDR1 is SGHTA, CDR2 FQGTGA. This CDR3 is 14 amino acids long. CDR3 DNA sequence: TGTGCCAGCAGCTTAACTCCCAGCTTCAATGAGCAGTTCTTC. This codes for CASSLTPSFNEQFF. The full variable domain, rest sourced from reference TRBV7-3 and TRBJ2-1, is GAGVSQTPSNKVTEKGKYVELRCDPISGHTALYWYRQSLGQGPEFLIYFQGTGAADDSGLPNDRFFAVRPEGSVSTLKIQRTERGDSAVYLCASSLTPSFNEQFFGPGTRLTVL.

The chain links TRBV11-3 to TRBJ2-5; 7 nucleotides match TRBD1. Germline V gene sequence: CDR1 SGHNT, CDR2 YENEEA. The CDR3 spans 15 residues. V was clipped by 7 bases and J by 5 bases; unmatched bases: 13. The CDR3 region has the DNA TGTGCCAGCAACCCGAGGTCAGGGGGTGGCGAGACCCAGTACTTC. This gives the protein CASNPRSGGGETQYF.

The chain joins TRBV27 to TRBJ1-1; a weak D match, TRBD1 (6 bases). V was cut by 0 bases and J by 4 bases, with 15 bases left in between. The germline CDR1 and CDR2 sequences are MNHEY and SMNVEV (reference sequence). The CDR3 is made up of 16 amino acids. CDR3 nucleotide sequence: TGTGCCAGCAGTTTATCTCGACAGGATCCGGTCACTGAAGCTTTCTTT. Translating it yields CASSLSRQDPVTEAFF.

The CDR3 loop is CSASLGPSGNTIYF. The DNA of the CDR3 is TGCAGTGCTAGTTTGGGCCCTTCAGGAAACACCATATATTTT. The chain is built from TRBV20-1 and TRBJ1-3, with no clear D. Germline CDR1 and CDR2: DFQATT and SNEGSKA (reference sequence). V gave up 3 bases and J gave up 4 bases, with 13 bases separating them. The CDR3 consists of 14 residues.

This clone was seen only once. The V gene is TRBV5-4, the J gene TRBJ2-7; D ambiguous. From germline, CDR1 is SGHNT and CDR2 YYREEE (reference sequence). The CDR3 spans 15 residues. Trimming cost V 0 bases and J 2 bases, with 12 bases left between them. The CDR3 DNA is TGTGCCAGCAGCTTGGCCTCTGGCGGCCCCTACGAGCAGTACTTC. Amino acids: CASSLASGGPYEQYF.

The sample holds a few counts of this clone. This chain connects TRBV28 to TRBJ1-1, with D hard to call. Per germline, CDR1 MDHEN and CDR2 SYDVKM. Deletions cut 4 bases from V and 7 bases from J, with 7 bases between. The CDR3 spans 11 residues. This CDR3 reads CASSSLIEAFF. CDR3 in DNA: TGTGCCAGCAGTTCCCTCATTGAAGCTTTCTTT. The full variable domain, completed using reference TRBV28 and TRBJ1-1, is DVKVTQSSRYLVKRTGEKVFLECVQDMDHENMFWYRQDPGLGLRLIYFSYDVKMKEKGDIPEGYSVSREKKERFSLILESASTNQTSMYLCASSSLIEAFFGQGTRLTVV.

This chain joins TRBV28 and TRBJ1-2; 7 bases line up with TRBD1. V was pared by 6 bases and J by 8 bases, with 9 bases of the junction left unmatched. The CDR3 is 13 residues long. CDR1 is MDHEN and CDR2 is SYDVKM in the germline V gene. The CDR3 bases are TGTGCCAGCAGATCGGGACAGAGGGAAGGCTACACCTTC. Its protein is CASRSGQREGYTF.

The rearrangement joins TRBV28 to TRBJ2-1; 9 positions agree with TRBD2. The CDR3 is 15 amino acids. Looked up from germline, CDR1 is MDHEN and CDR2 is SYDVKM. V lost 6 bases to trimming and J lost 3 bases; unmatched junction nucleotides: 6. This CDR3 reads CASRHLAGLYNEQFF. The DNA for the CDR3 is TGTGCCAGCAGACACCTAGCGGGGCTCTACAATGAGCAGTTCTTC.

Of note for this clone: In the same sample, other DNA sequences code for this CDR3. The CDR3 nucleotides read TGTGCCAGCAGCTTTAGCGGAGGCTCCTACAATGAGCAGTTCTTC. This sequence encodes CASSFSGGSYNEQFF. The chain uses TRBV5-4 and TRBJ2-1, with a weak D call TRBD2 (6 bases). The CDR3 extends over 15 amino acids. Germline V gene lookup returns CDR1 SGHNT and CDR2 YYREEE (reference sequence). The ends were cut back, 2 bases at V and 0 bases at J, with 9 bases in the middle.

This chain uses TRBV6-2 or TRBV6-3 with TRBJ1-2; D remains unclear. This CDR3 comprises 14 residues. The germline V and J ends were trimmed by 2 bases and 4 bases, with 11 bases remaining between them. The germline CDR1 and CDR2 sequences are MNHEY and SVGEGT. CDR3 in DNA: TGTGCCAGCAGTTACGGTTCGGTCTCCTATGGCTACACCTTC. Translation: CASSYGSVSYGYTF.

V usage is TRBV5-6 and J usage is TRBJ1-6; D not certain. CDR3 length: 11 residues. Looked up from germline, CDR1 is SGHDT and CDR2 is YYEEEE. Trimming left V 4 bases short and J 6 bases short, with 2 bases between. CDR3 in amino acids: CASSRNSPLHF. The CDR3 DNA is TGTGCCAGCAGCCGTAATTCACCCCTCCACTTT.

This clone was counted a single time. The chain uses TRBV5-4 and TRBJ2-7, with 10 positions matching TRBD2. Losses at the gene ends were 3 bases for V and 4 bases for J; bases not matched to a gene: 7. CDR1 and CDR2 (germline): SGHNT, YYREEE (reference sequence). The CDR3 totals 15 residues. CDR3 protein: CASSSKREGDYEQYF. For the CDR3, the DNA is TGTGCCAGCAGCTCAAAGCGGGAGGGGGATTACGAGCAGTACTTC.

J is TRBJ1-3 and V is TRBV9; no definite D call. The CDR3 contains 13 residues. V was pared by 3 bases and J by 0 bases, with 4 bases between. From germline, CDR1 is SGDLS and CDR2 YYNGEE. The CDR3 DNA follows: TGTGCCAGCAGCGACTACTCTGGAAACACCATATATTTT. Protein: CASSDYSGNTIYF.

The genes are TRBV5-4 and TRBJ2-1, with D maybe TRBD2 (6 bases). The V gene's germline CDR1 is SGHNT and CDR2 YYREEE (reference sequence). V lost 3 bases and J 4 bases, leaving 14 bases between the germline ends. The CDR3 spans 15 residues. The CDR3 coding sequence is TGTGCCAGCAGCTGGGGCGGGACGATGTACAATGAGCAGTTCTTC. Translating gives CASSWGGTMYNEQFF.

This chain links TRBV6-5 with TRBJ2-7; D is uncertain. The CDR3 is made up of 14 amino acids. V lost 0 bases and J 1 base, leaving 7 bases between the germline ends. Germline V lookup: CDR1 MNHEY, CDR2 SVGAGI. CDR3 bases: TGTGCCAGCAGTTACTCTCGGCAGTCCTACGAGCAGTACTTC. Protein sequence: CASSYSRQSYEQYF.

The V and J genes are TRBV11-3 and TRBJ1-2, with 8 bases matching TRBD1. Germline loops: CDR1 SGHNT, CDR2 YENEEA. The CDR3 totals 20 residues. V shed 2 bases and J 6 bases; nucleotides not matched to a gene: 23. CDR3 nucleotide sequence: TGTGCCAGCAGCTTATCGGGGAATTATGACCCGGACAGGGTAGATGATGGCTACACCTTC. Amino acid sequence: CASSLSGNYDPDRVDDGYTF.

The CDR3 is CASSVGGEGGNTIYF. DNA for the CDR3: TGTGCCAGCAGCGTAGGGGGGGAAGGTGGAAACACCATATATTTT. This chain joins TRBV9 and TRBJ1-3; tentatively, D is TRBD1 (5 bases). The CDR3 length is 15 residues. Trimming cost V 0 bases and J 3 bases, with 10 bases left between them. CDR1 is SGDLS, CDR2 YYNGEE, per germline.

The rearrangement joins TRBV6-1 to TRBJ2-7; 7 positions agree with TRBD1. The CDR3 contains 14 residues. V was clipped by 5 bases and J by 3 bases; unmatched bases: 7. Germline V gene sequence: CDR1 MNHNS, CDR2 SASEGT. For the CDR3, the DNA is TGTGCCAGCAGTAACAGGGGTTCTTACTACGAGCAGTACTTC. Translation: CASSNRGSYYEQYF.

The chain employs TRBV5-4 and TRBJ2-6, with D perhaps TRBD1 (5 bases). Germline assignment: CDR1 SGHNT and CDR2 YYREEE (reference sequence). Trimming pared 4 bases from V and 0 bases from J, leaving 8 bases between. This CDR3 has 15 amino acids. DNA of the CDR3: TGTGCCAGCAGCACAGGAGACTCTGGGGCCAACGTCCTGACTTTC. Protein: CASSTGDSGANVLTF.